The next 10 T cell receptor beta chains were all read from a single sample in a study of regulatory T cells in long-lasting Graves disease. HTBI primers from iRepertoire and Arm-PCR of CDR3 regions yielded the TCR beta libraries. TCRdb re-derived calls from the multiplex PCR reads in MiXCR, one entry per CDR3 protein. The sample lists 350,000 to 550,000 distinct CDR3 sequences, 16% occurring once. Time point here: newly diagnosed GD, antithyroid drugs for less than 3 months. After RNA was extracted from PBMCs, the TCR library was made from it. The same specimen was also included in a second study, on T cells in Graves' hyperthyroidism and ophthalmopathy.

The sample consisted of peripheral blood mononuclear cells (PBMCs), taken at new diagnosis, from a patient treated with antithyroid drugs. The origin of the receptors is a woman in her late teens or twenties with Graves disease.

The gene calls are TRBV7-7 and TRBJ1-5; no definite D call. The germline V gene has CDR1 SSHAT and CDR2 FNYEAQ (reference sequence). This CDR3 spans 10 amino acids. In DNA form, the CDR3 reads TGTGCTAGCCTACCCCAGCCCCAGCATTTT. Translated, it gives CASLPQPQHF.

This clonotype appeared many times. The rearrangement joins TRBV6-2 or TRBV6-3 to TRBJ2-1; 7 positions agree with TRBD2. The germline V gene has CDR1 MNHEY and CDR2 SVGEGT. J was trimmed by 5 bases and V by 4 bases; bases with no gene match: 14. The CDR3 loop spans 17 amino acids. The DNA for the CDR3 is TGTGCCAGCAGTTCCACCCTTAGCGGGCCAATTAACAATGAGCAGTTCTTC. The encoded protein is CASSSTLSGPINNEQFF.

With regard to this clonotype: Given the absence of the conserved phenylalanine or tryptophan at the CDR3 end, a read error is likely. The V and J genes are TRBV18 and TRBJ1-1, with a possible D match to TRBD1 (5 bases). The germline CDR1 and CDR2 sequences are KGHSH and LQKENI. This CDR3 is 15 amino acids long. Trimming took off 4 bases at V and 1 base at J, with 13 bases between the two ends. CDR3: CASSQGTGGNTEAFS. For the CDR3, the DNA is TGTGCCAGCTCACAGGGGACTGGGGGGAACACTGAAGCTTTCTCT.

This clonotype was counted many times. The chain joins TRBV7-2 to TRBJ2-7, with no clear D. This CDR3 comprises 15 residues. CDR1 is SGHTA, CDR2 FQGNSA, per germline. V lost 1 base and J lost 0, with 10 bases in between. This CDR3 is CASSLEVFSSYEQYF. CDR3 coding DNA: TGTGCCAGCAGCTTAGAGGTATTCAGCTCCTACGAGCAGTACTTC.

This rearrangement joins TRBV6-1 to TRBJ2-1; TRBD2 might be the D (5 bases). Trimming took off 5 bases at V and 8 bases at J, with 10 bases between the two ends. Per germline, CDR1 MNHNS and CDR2 SASEGT. This CDR3 comprises 12 residues. Written as DNA, the CDR3 is TGTGCCAGCAGTCCGGGGAAGCATGAGCAGTTCTTC. Translated: CASSPGKHEQFF.

Ten or more counts support this clonotype. This chain connects TRBV7-6 to TRBJ2-7, with no clear D. CDR3 length: 14 residues. The germline CDR1 and CDR2 sequences are SGHVS and FNYEAQ. The V end was cut by 4 bases, the J end by 2 bases, with 12 bases between. CDR3 in DNA: TGTGCCAGCAGCTCGTATGGCCCCACCTACGAGCAGTACTTC. Translated, it gives CASSSYGPTYEQYF.

This clonotype occurred many times. This sequence joins TRBV18 and TRBJ1-1, with no clear D. This CDR3 has 13 amino acids. With 4 bases removed from V and 3 bases from J, the gap between germline ends came to 9 bases. Germline CDR1 reads KGHSH; CDR2 reads LQKENI. CDR3 residues: CASSLGLDTEAFF. The CDR3 DNA sequence: TGTGCCAGCTCACTCGGACTGGACACTGAAGCTTTCTTT. Together with reference TRBV18 and TRBJ1-1, the CDR3 gives the full variable domain: NAGVMQNPRHLVRRRGQEARLRCSPMKGHSHVYWYRQLPEEGLKFMVYLQKENIIDESGMPKERFSAEFPKEGPSILRIQQVVRGDSAAYFCASSLGLDTEAFFGQGTRLTVV.

This clonotype was picked up a small number of times. The gene calls are TRBV2 and TRBJ1-3; 7 nucleotides match TRBD1. Germline V gene data show CDR1 as SNHLY and CDR2 as FYNNEI. Trimming removed 7 bases from V and 0 bases from J; junction bases left unmatched: 12. The CDR3 runs 17 residues. This CDR3 is CASTLGQAPFSGNTIYF. The CDR3 DNA is TGTGCCAGCACCCTAGGACAGGCGCCTTTCTCTGGAAACACCATATATTTT. The variable domain in full, completed from reference TRBV2 and TRBJ1-3, reads EPEVTQTPSHQVTQMGQEVILRCVPISNHLYFYWYRQILGQKVEFLVSFYNNEISEKSEIFDDQFSVERPDGSNFTLKIRSTKLEDSAMYFCASTLGQAPFSGNTIYFGEGSWLTVV.

This clonotype was found a few times. V and J are TRBV7-2 and TRBJ2-7, with D possibly TRBD2 on 8 matching bases. CDR3 length: 20 residues. Germline V lookup: CDR1 SGHTA, CDR2 FQGNSA. Deletions cut 4 bases from V and 1 base from J, with 29 bases between. CDR3 bases: TGTGCCAGCAGCTCCCTAAACAGGGGCCGACCGGGACTAGTTTCCTACGAGCAGTACTTC. It specifies CASSSLNRGRPGLVSYEQYF.

This clonotype occurred many times. The chain is built from TRBV28 and TRBJ1-1, with D uncertain. Germline V CDR1 and CDR2: MDHEN, SYDVKM. V was clipped by 6 bases and J by 8 bases, with 19 bases between them. This CDR3 region has 14 residues. The CDR3 region is CASRSTLPATEAFF. The CDR3 nucleotides are TGTGCCAGCAGAAGTACGCTCCCCGCTACAGAAGCTTTCTTT.